A single sample gave rise to the 6 T cell receptor beta chains below, sequenced in a study of graft-versus-host responses after intestinal transplantation. No cognate antigen is known for these TCRs. TCRdb's copy holds only in-frame clones and misses some; the assay was immunoSEQ multiplex PCR. The sample includes fewer than 85,000 clones, approximately 94% of them seen just once. The source was unstimulated CD8+ T cells sorted from spleen or lymph node cells, collected before intestinal transplant. The receptors stem from a human donor who received an intestinal transplant.

This chain connects TRBV5-6 to TRBJ2-7, with D tentatively TRBD2 (5 bases). CDR1 SGHDT and CDR2 YYEEEE come from the germline V gene. Trimming shortened V by 4 bases and J by 0 bases, and 14 bases separated the two germline ends. The CDR3 is made up of 15 amino acids. The CDR3 DNA sequence: TGTGCCAGCAGCCCTAGACGTGACTACTCCTACGAGCAGTACTTC. This encodes CASSPRRDYSYEQYF.

This CDR3 reads CASSLARQTSGNTIYF. Here the CDR3 DNA reads TGTGCCAGCAGCTTAGCCAGGCAAACCTCTGGAAACACCATATATTTT. J is TRBJ1-3 and V is TRBV7-8; no definite D call. V gave up 0 bases and J gave up 0 bases, with 9 bases separating them. This CDR3 is 16 amino acids long. The germline V gene has CDR1 SGHVS and CDR2 FQNEAQ.

This rearrangement joins TRBV6-5 to TRBJ2-1; D is unresolved. The CDR3 sequence is 13 residues long. V was clipped by 6 bases and J by 2 bases, with 8 bases between them. Per the germline V gene, CDR1 is MNHEY and CDR2 is SVGAGI. The CDR3 reads CASSRNTYNEQFF. CDR3 coding DNA: TGTGCCAGCAGCCGGAACACCTACAATGAGCAGTTCTTC.

This rearrangement joins TRBV2 to TRBJ1-2; no clear D gene. V was cut by 3 bases and J by 2 bases, with 10 bases left in between. Germline V gene data show CDR1 as SNHLY and CDR2 as FYNNEI. The CDR3 has 14 residues. Here the CDR3 DNA reads TGTGCCAGCAGTGATCAGACGGTGAACTATGGCTACACCTTC. Encoded protein: CASSDQTVNYGYTF. The whole variable domain, filled in from reference TRBV2 and TRBJ1-2, reads EPEVTQTPSHQVTQMGQEVILRCVPISNHLYFYWYRQILGQKVEFLVSFYNNEISEKSEIFDDQFSVERPDGSNFTLKIRSTKLEDSAMYFCASSDQTVNYGYTFGSGTRLTVV.

This rearrangement joins TRBV27 to TRBJ1-2, with TRBD1 matching 7 bases. With 4 bases clipped from V and 0 bases from J, the junction kept 8 bases outside the gene matches. Looked up from germline, CDR1 is MNHEY and CDR2 is SMNVEV (reference sequence). The CDR3 has 16 amino acids. CDR3 DNA: TGTGCCAGCAGTTCCTCCTGGGACAGAGCTAACTATGGCTACACCTTC. It codes for CASSSSWDRANYGYTF.

The V gene is TRBV7-2, the J gene TRBJ1-1; D is unresolved. Trimming took off 1 base at V and 5 bases at J, with 5 bases between the two ends. CDR1 SGHTA and CDR2 FQGNSA come from the germline V gene. The CDR3 runs 12 residues. In DNA, the CDR3 is TGTGCCAGCAGCTTAGATGGGACTGAAGCTTTCTTT. Protein: CASSLDGTEAFF.